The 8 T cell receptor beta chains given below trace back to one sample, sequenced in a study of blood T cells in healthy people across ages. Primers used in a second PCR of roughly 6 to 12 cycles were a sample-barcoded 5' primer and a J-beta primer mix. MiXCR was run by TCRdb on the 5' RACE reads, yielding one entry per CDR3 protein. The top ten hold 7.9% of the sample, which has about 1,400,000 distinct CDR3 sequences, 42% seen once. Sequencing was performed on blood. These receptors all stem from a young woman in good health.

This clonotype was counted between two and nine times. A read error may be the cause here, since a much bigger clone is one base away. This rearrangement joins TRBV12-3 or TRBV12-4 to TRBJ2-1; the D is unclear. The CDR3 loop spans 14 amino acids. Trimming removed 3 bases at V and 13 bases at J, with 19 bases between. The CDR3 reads CASSFRQLQETQFF. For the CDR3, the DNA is TGTGCCAGCAGTTTTCGGCAGTTACAAGAGACCCAGTTCTTC.

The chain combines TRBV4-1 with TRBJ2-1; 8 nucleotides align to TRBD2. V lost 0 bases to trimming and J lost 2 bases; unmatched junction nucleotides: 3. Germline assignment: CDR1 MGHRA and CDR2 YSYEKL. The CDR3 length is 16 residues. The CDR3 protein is CASSQEGLAAYNEQFF. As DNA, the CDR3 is TGCGCCAGCAGCCAAGAAGGACTAGCCGCCTACAATGAGCAGTTCTTC.

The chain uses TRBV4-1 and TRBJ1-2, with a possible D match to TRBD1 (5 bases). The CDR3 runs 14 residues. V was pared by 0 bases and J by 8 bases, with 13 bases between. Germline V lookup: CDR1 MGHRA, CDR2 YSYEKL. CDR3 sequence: CASSQEGDPGGYTF. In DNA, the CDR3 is TGCGCCAGCAGCCAAGAAGGGGATCCTGGCGGCTACACCTTC.

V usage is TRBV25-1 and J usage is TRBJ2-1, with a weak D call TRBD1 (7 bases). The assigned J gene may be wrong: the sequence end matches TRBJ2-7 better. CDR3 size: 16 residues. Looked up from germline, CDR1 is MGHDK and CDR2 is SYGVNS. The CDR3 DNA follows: TGTGCCAGCGGTAAACAGGGGACTCAATCATACAATGAGCAGTACTTC. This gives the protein CASGKQGTQSYNEQYF.

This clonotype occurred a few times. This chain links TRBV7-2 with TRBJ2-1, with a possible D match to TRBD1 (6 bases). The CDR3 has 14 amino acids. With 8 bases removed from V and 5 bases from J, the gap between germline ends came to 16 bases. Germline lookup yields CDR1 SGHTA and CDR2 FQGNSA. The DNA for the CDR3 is TGTGCCAGCTCCCAATCCCGGGACAACAATGAGCAGTTCTTC. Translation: CASSQSRDNNEQFF.

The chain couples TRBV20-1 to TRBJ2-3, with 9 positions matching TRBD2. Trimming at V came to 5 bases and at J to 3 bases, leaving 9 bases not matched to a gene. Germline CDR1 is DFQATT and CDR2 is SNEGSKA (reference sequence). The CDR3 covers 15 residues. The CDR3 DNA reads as TGCAGTGCTCCCCCGACTAGCGGACAAACAGATACGCAGTATTTT. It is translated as CSAPPTSGQTDTQYF.

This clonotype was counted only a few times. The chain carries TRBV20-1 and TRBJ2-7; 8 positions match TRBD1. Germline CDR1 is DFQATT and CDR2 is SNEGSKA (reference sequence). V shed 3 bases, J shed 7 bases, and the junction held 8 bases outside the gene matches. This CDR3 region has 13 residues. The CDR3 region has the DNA TGCAGTGCTAGGGGACAGGCGGTCGATGAGCAGTACTTC. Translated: CSARGQAVDEQYF.

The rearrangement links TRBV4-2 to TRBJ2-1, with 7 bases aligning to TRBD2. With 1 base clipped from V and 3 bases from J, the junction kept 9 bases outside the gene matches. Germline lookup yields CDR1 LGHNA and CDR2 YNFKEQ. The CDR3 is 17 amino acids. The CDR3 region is CASSQVWTGLIYNEQFF. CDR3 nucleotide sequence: TGTGCCAGCAGCCAAGTTTGGACGGGACTAATCTACAATGAGCAGTTCTTC.